The 26 T cell receptor beta chains below were found in one sample sequenced in a study of cytomegalovirus exposure and HLA in healthy donors listed by TCRdb under 2017. Library method: the immunoSEQ multiplex PCR assay. TCRdb obtained this table from immuneACCESS and retained in-frame rearrangements with V and J assigned. These tables miss some clones; where compared with another copy, unresolved V genes account for less than half of the shortfall, and the remainder is unexplained. Present in this sample are about 120,000 clones, about 88% of which were seen just once. The leading ten clones occupy about 4.5% of the sample. The specimen sequenced was PBMCs. These receptor sequences come from a man aged 18 to 30 in good health and CMV-seropositive.

The rearrangement joins TRBV14 to TRBJ1-1; D unclear. The CDR3 runs to 11 residues. V was clipped by 8 bases and J by 5 bases, with 9 bases between them. CDR1 SGHDN and CDR2 FVKESK come from the germline V gene. The CDR3, as DNA: TGTGCCAGCGGGAGGAGGACTGAAGCTTTCTTT. Its translation: CASGRRTEAFF.

The chain links TRBV27 to TRBJ2-4; D perhaps matches TRBD1 (6 bases). Trimming removed 0 bases from V and 4 bases from J, with 10 bases in between. The V gene's germline CDR1 is MNHEY and CDR2 SMNVEV (reference sequence). The CDR3 contains 15 residues. The CDR3 spells CASSLSWQGKNIQYF. For the CDR3, the DNA is TGTGCCAGCAGTTTATCGTGGCAGGGGAAAAACATTCAGTACTTC.

CDR3 nucleotides: TGCGCCAGCAGCCAAGAAGGGGACAGGGGGTATCAGCCCCAGCATTTT. It translates to CASSQEGDRGYQPQHF. The J gene is TRBJ1-5, the V gene TRBV4-1; the match to TRBD1 covers 11 bases. Per the germline V gene, CDR1 is MGHRA and CDR2 is YSYEKL. CDR3 size: 16 residues. Trimming cost V 0 bases and J 5 bases; bases outside gene matches: 3.

In its sample, this clone was seen a few times. The V call is TRBV5-4, the J call TRBJ1-6; 10 positions match TRBD1. CDR3 length: 16 amino acids. Looked up from germline, CDR1 is SGHNT and CDR2 is YYREEE (reference sequence). The ends lost 4 bases at V and 3 bases at J; junction bases unmatched: 4. The chain's CDR3 is CASSLGQGIYNSPLHF. CDR3 DNA: TGTGCCAGCAGCCTGGGACAGGGGATCTATAATTCACCCCTCCACTTT.

V is TRBV9 and J is TRBJ2-1, with 10 positions matching TRBD2. The V and J ends lost 4 bases and 7 bases, in that order; junction bases with no gene match: 5. CDR3 size: 14 residues. CDR1 SGDLS and CDR2 YYNGEE come from the germline V gene. In DNA, the CDR3 is TGTGCCAGCAGCCCGAATAGCGGGGGGAATGAGCAGTTCTTC. Translation: CASSPNSGGNEQFF.

The V gene is TRBV11-2, the J gene TRBJ2-1; D is possibly TRBD2 (6 bases). CDR3 length: 14 amino acids. Trimming left V 6 bases short and J 3 bases short, with 12 bases between. The germline gives CDR1 SGHAT, CDR2 FQNNGV. CDR3 in amino acids: CASSLGTFYNEQFF. The CDR3 bases are TGTGCCAGCAGTCTCGGGACTTTCTACAATGAGCAGTTCTTC.

This clone has just one count. V usage is TRBV18 and J usage is TRBJ2-1; unclear D gene. The V and J ends lost 2 bases and 7 bases respectively, with 15 bases between them. Germline assignment: CDR1 KGHSH and CDR2 LQKENI. This CDR3 comprises 15 residues. The CDR3 spells CASSPASRVENEQFF. CDR3 nucleotide sequence: TGTGCCAGCTCACCAGCCAGCCGGGTTGAAAATGAGCAGTTCTTC. The full variable domain, completed using reference TRBV18 and TRBJ2-1, is NAGVMQNPRHLVRRRGQEARLRCSPMKGHSHVYWYRQLPEEGLKFMVYLQKENIIDESGMPKERFSAEFPKEGPSILRIQQVVRGDSAAYFCASSPASRVENEQFFGPGTRLTVL.

The rearrangement uses TRBV15 and TRBJ1-5, with 9 bases fitting TRBD1. This CDR3 region has 15 residues. With V trimmed by 4 bases and J by 4 bases, 5 bases remained unmatched. CDR1 is LNHNV, CDR2 YYDKDF, per germline (reference sequence). In DNA, the CDR3 is TGTGCCACCAGCACCCCAGGACAGGGGAATCAGCCCCAGCATTTT. This translates into CATSTPGQGNQPQHF.

The chain recombines TRBV15 with TRBJ2-3, with D perhaps TRBD1 (5 bases). V was trimmed by 0 bases and J by 2 bases, leaving 21 bases between them. CDR3 length: 19 residues. CDR1 LNHNV and CDR2 YYDKDF come from the germline V gene (reference sequence). The CDR3 DNA follows: TGTGCCACCAGCAGAGAACGACTGAAGGGGTTCGACCCCACAGATACGCAGTATTTT. Protein sequence: CATSRERLKGFDPTDTQYF.

The J gene is TRBJ1-2, the V gene TRBV2; 9 nucleotides match TRBD1. Germline trimming cut 1 base from V and 7 bases from J; bases unmatched to any gene: 10. CDR3 size: 16 residues. Per germline, CDR1 SNHLY and CDR2 FYNNEI. The CDR3 DNA is TGTGCCAGCAGTGAAGTAACCGGGACAGGGTATGGTGGCTACACCTTC. It specifies CASSEVTGTGYGGYTF.

The J gene is TRBJ1-6, the V gene TRBV7-8, with TRBD1 identical over 9 bases. The V gene end was trimmed by 2 bases and the J gene end by 6 bases; junction bases not matched to a gene: 5. CDR1 is SGHVS and CDR2 is FQNEAQ in the germline V gene. CDR3 length equals 16 residues. The CDR3 coding sequence is TGTGCCAGCAGCTTACCGGGGACAGGGACTAATTCACCCCTCCACTTT. Translated: CASSLPGTGTNSPLHF.

The gene calls are TRBV4-1 and TRBJ1-4; 8 nucleotides line up with TRBD1. This CDR3 has 18 residues. Germline values: CDR1 MGHRA, CDR2 YSYEKL. The V segment lost 3 bases and the J segment 8 bases; nucleotides outside the gene matches: 17. The CDR3 coding sequence is TGCGCCAGCAGCCAGGAACGGACAGGGAATCTCTTCGAGGAAAAACTGTTTTTT. This sequence encodes CASSQERTGNLFEEKLFF.

This rearrangement joins TRBV7-6 to TRBJ1-2, with 8 positions matching TRBD1. Per the germline V gene, CDR1 is SGHVS and CDR2 is FNYEAQ. Trimming at V came to 1 base and at J to 8 bases, leaving 9 bases not matched to a gene. The CDR3 is 15 amino acids. CDR3 nucleotide sequence: TGTGCCAGCAGCTTAGAGACGGCAGGGGGCGAGGGCTACACCTTC. It encodes CASSLETAGGEGYTF.

This clone came up once. The chain uses TRBV6-1 and TRBJ2-3; 7 bases are a match to TRBD1. The CDR3 is 17 amino acids. In germline, CDR1 is MNHNS, CDR2 SASEGT. V was clipped by 4 bases and J by 0 bases; unmatched bases: 10. The DNA of the CDR3 is TGTGCCAGCAGTGGATACGGGACAGACCTTAGCACAGATACGCAGTATTTT. It specifies CASSGYGTDLSTDTQYF.

The chain uses TRBV7-2 and TRBJ1-1, with TRBD1 identical over 7 bases. CDR1 and CDR2 from the germline V gene are SGHTA and FQGNSA. The CDR3 length is 14 residues. The V gene end was trimmed by 5 bases and the J gene end by 4 bases; junction bases not matched to a gene: 7. Written as DNA, the CDR3 is TGTGCCAGCAGCCTGACAGGGTATGGCACTGAAGCTTTCTTT. It encodes CASSLTGYGTEAFF. Filled out from reference TRBV7-2 and TRBJ1-1, the complete variable domain reads GAGVSQSPSNKVTEKGKDVELRCDPISGHTALYWYRQSLGQGLEFLIYFQGNSAPDKSGLPSDRFSAERTGGSVSTLTIQRTQQEDSAVYLCASSLTGYGTEAFFGQGTRLTVV.

Only a few counts were recorded for this clone. The J gene is TRBJ2-1, the V gene TRBV5-4, with a possible D match to TRBD2 (6 bases). Deletions cut 2 bases from V and 5 bases from J, with 8 bases between. The length of the CDR3 is 13 residues. Germline values: CDR1 SGHNT, CDR2 YYREEE (reference sequence). The CDR3, as DNA: TGTGCCAGCAGCTTAGGCGGGGACAATGAGCAGTTCTTC. Its protein is CASSLGGDNEQFF.

The chain's CDR3 is CASSRRGVAQETQYF. The CDR3 coding sequence is TGTGCCAGCAGCCGTCGCGGGGTGGCCCAAGAGACCCAGTACTTC. The genes are TRBV11-2 and TRBJ2-5; D perhaps matches TRBD2 (6 bases). Germline V gene data show CDR1 as SGHAT and CDR2 as FQNNGV. V lost 5 bases and J 1 base, leaving 14 bases between the germline ends. The CDR3 contains 15 residues. The full variable domain, its missing parts supplied by reference TRBV11-2 and TRBJ2-5, is EAGVAQSPRYKIIEKRQSVAFWCNPISGHATLYWYQQILGQGPKLLIQFQNNGVVDDSQLPKDRFSAERLKGVDSTLKIQPAKLEDSAVYLCASSRRGVAQETQYFGPGTRLLVL.

This chain links TRBV5-1 with TRBJ1-1; tentative D call: TRBD1 (6 bases). The germline V gene encodes CDR1 SGHRS and CDR2 YFSETQ. V lost 3 bases and J 2 bases, leaving 14 bases between the germline ends. The CDR3 covers 15 residues. As DNA, the CDR3 is TGCGCCAGCAGCTCCCCGGGAGGGGGTAACACTGAAGCTTTCTTT. The encoded protein is CASSSPGGGNTEAFF.

The chain uses TRBV2 and TRBJ2-5; 7 bases line up with TRBD1. Germline V gene data show CDR1 as SNHLY and CDR2 as FYNNEI. The junction had 4 bases not matched to a gene; V was cut back by 4 bases and J by 5 bases. This CDR3 contains 13 residues. The CDR3 protein is CASSVDRDETQYF. CDR3 nucleotide sequence: TGTGCCAGCAGTGTAGACAGGGATGAGACCCAGTACTTC.

This chain connects TRBV7-9 to TRBJ2-7, with D uncertain. Germline values: CDR1 SEHNR, CDR2 FQNEAQ (reference sequence). The CDR3 is 14 residues long. Trimming took 4 bases from V and 1 from J, leaving 11 bases between them. Here the CDR3 DNA reads TGTGCCAGCAGCTCCGTAGCAGCTTCCTACGAGCAGTACTTC. Its translation is CASSSVAASYEQYF.

V gene TRBV19 combines with J gene TRBJ1-1, with D perhaps TRBD1 (5 bases). Per germline, CDR1 LNHDA and CDR2 SQIVND (reference sequence). The CDR3 is 15 residues long. V shed 3 bases and J shed 1 base, with 12 bases lying between them. CDR3 nucleotides: TGTGCCAGTAGTATCGCAGGGTCGTGGAACACTGAAGCTTTCTTT. Encoded protein: CASSIAGSWNTEAFF.

The chain couples TRBV7-9 to TRBJ1-3; possible D gene TRBD1, 5 bases. The CDR3 consists of 15 residues. The germline CDR1 and CDR2 sequences are SEHNR and FQNEAQ (reference sequence). With 0 bases removed from V and 5 bases from J, the gap between germline ends came to 11 bases. The DNA for the CDR3 is TGTGCCAGCAGCTTAGCGGAGACAGCTAGAAACACCATATATTTT. This codes for CASSLAETARNTIYF.

In regard to this clone: An end of the junction differs from the germline gene, which may be a read error. The chain links TRBV7-7 to TRBJ2-1; TRBD1 might be the D (6 bases). This CDR3 is 15 amino acids long. Per germline, CDR1 SSHAT and CDR2 FNYEAQ (reference sequence). The CDR3, as DNA: TGTGCTAGCAGCCCAAACCAGGACAGCAACAATGAGCAGTTCTTC. Translated: CASSPNQDSNNEQFF.

J is TRBJ2-1 and V is TRBV10-3, with 10 nucleotides matching TRBD1. The germline gives CDR1 ENHRY, CDR2 SYGVKD. Germline trimming cut 8 bases from V and 6 bases from J; bases unmatched to any gene: 4. This CDR3 is built from 13 residues. The CDR3 loop reads CAIPGTGVNEQFF. Here the CDR3 DNA reads TGTGCCATCCCCGGGACAGGGGTCAATGAGCAGTTCTTC.

Details on this clone: Other DNA sequences from this sample encode an identical CDR3 as well. The chain combines TRBV6-5 with TRBJ1-1, with no clear D. Trimming removed 0 bases at V and 1 base at J, with 6 bases between. The germline V gene has CDR1 MNHEY and CDR2 SVGAGI. CDR3 length: 14 residues. CDR3 nucleotides: TGTGCCAGCAGTTACTCTCGCGGGAACACTGAAGCTTTCTTT. Amino acids: CASSYSRGNTEAFF.

The J gene is TRBJ1-1, the V gene TRBV6-5, with a tentative D call TRBD1 (5 bases). The CDR3 totals 15 residues. Germline assignment: CDR1 MNHEY and CDR2 SVGAGI. V was clipped by 2 bases and J by 5 bases, with 15 bases between them. CDR3 bases: TGTGCCAGCAGTTACCCCCCCGGGGGGGGAACTGAAGCTTTCTTT. This codes for CASSYPPGGGTEAFF.